A selection of T cell receptor beta chains follows, all from one sample in a study of blood T cell repertoires in COVID-19. Profiled with immunoSEQ multiplex PCR; TCRdb holds only in-frame clones, not every one. Altogether some 150,000 clones are present, about 90% being singletons, with the ten largest covering approximately 40%. The sample comprised peripheral blood. Receptors were obtained from a man between 45 and 60 years old who had recovered from COVID-19. Both conserved end residues are part of each CDR3. Fields, in order: CDR3 length, J gene, D gene, V gene, clone size, CDR3 DNA, CDR3 protein. D genes are given only for firm matches. Some rows mark clone size as missing; the rest say once, few, many or name a class of expanded clone.

15	TRBJ2-1	-	TRBV9	-	TGTGCCAGCAGCCCACTGGACATCCTCTACAATGAGCAGTTCTTC	CASSPLDILYNEQFF
12	TRBJ1-2	-	TRBV4-3	few	TGCGCCAGCAGCCGAGACGGCTATGGCTACACCTTC	CASSRDGYGYTF
16	TRBJ2-1	TRBD1	TRBV6-2/TRBV6-3	-	TGTGCCAGCAGTTACTCGAGAATCAGGGGGCGGGATGAGCAGTTCTTC	CASSYSRIRGRDEQFF
15	TRBJ1-1	TRBD1	TRBV7-9	-	TGTGCCAGTAGCTTAGCATTACAGGGGTACTCTGAAGCTTTCTTT	CASSLALQGYSEAFF
18	TRBJ2-1	-	TRBV7-9	-	TGTGCCAGCAGCTTAGTCGGGGCAGGGGCAAAAGGGGTCAATGAGCAGTTCTTC	CASSLVGAGAKGVNEQFF
16	TRBJ1-5	-	TRBV4-3	once	TGCGCCAGCAGCCAAGATATAGACACCGACAATCAGCCCCAGCATTTT	CASSQDIDTDNQPQHF
15	TRBJ2-2	-	TRBV2	-	TGTGCCAGCAGTGAGGGACACGGAAACACCGGGGAGCTGTTTTTT	CASSEGHGNTGELFF
15	TRBJ1-5	TRBD1	TRBV6-5	-	TGTGCCAGCAGCACCCTACAGGGGGCTTATCGGCCCCAGCATTTT	CASSTLQGAYRPQHF
14	TRBJ2-7	TRBD2	TRBV5-8	-	TGTGCCAGCAGGCCACTAGCGGGGTCCTACGAGCAGTACTTC	CASRPLAGSYEQYF
16	TRBJ2-7	-	TRBV2	-	TGTGCCAGCAGCCGTTCAAGGGGCCCGAGCTCCTACGAGCAGTACTTC	CASSRSRGPSSYEQYF
14	TRBJ2-5	-	TRBV15	-	TGTGCCACCAGCAGAGCGCGGGCTATGAGGACCCAGTACTTC	CATSRARAMRTQYF
16	TRBJ1-6	TRBD1	TRBV2	-	TGTGCCAGCAGGTATCTTAACGGACAGGGGAGTTCACCCCTCCACTTT	CASRYLNGQGSSPLHF
17	TRBJ2-2	TRBD1	TRBV19	once	TGTGCCAGTAGTGTAAGCGGGACAGGGTTGAACACCGGGGAGCTGTTTTTT	CASSVSGTGLNTGELFF
15	TRBJ2-5	TRBD2	TRBV7-2	-	TGTGCCAGCAGTTTAGCTGCTAGCGGCCAAGAGACCCAGTACTTC	CASSLAASGQETQYF
14	TRBJ2-1	-	TRBV6-1	-	TGTGCCAGCAGTGAATGGGGGCAGAGGAATGAGCAGTTCTTC	CASSEWGQRNEQFF
12	TRBJ1-6	-	TRBV19	once	TGTGCCAGTAGTATAGAAGCGTCACCCCTCCACTTT	CASSIEASPLHF
16	TRBJ1-5	TRBD1	TRBV2	-	TGTGCCAGCAGCCACGACAGGGGTAATAGCAATCAGCCCCAGCATTTT	CASSHDRGNSNQPQHF
16	TRBJ2-5	TRBD2	TRBV9	-	TGTGCCAGCAGCGTAGGAAGTAGCGGGGGGGCGGAGACCCAGTACTTC	CASSVGSSGGAETQYF
16	TRBJ2-3	TRBD1	TRBV4-1	-	TGCGCCAGCAGCCGAACGACAGGGGCCAGCAGAGATACGCAGTATTTT	CASSRTTGASRDTQYF
14	TRBJ2-1	-	TRBV7-9	-	TGTGCCAGCAGCCTGGGGAGCTCCTACAATGAGCAGTTCTTC	CASSLGSSYNEQFF
13	TRBJ2-1	-	TRBV7-9	-	TGTGCCAGCAGCCTCGACAGCAACAATGAGCAGTTCTTC	CASSLDSNNEQFF
18	TRBJ2-3	TRBD2	TRBV11-2	-	TGTGCCAGCAGCTTAGGGGATGGCGGGGGGCTTAGGTCAGATACGCAGTATTTT	CASSLGDGGGLRSDTQYF
18	TRBJ1-5	-	TRBV19	-	TGTGCCAGTTCCCCACGGGGTGTAGCGGCAGGGCACAATCAGCCCCAGCATTTT	CASSPRGVAAGHNQPQHF
13	TRBJ2-7	-	TRBV11-3	once	TGTGCCAGCCGCCACTTGGTGGAGGCCCCGCAGTACTTC	CASRHLVEAPQYF
13	TRBJ1-2	-	TRBV30	-	TGTGCCTGGAGTGTAGGGGGGGATGGTGGCTACACCTTC	CAWSVGGDGGYTF
14	TRBJ1-4	-	TRBV4-2	-	TGTGCCAGCAGCCCCCGGACTCGAAATGAAAAACTGTTTTTT	CASSPRTRNEKLFF
14	TRBJ1-1	-	TRBV7-2	few	TGTGCCAGCAGCCTGCGGAACACGAACACTGAAGCTTTCTTT	CASSLRNTNTEAFF
16	TRBJ2-3	TRBD1	TRBV6-2/TRBV6-3	once	TGTGCCAGCAGTTTCCCGACAGGGACCAACACAGATACGCAGTATTTT	CASSFPTGTNTDTQYF
15	TRBJ1-1	-	TRBV29-1	-	TGCAGCGTTGAGTTCCAGGGATGGGGGGGGACTGAAGCTTTCTTT	CSVEFQGWGGTEAFF
16	TRBJ2-5	TRBD2	TRBV7-7	-	TGTGCCAGCAGCCCAGGGGGACTAGCGGGGGAGGAGACCCAGTACTTC	CASSPGGLAGEETQYF
14	TRBJ1-3	-	TRBV30	-	TGTGCCTGGGAAACTATCAACTCTGGAAACACCATATATTTT	CAWETINSGNTIYF
14	TRBJ1-2	-	TRBV6-5	-	TGTGCCAGCAGGGGGGGGCGCGAGGACTATGGCTACACCTTC	CASRGGREDYGYTF
16	TRBJ1-3	TRBD1	TRBV12-5	-	TGTGCTAGTGGTACAGACAGGGCGTCGGCTGGAAACACCATATATTTT	CASGTDRASAGNTIYF
14	TRBJ2-5	-	TRBV5-1	-	TGCGCCAGCAGCTTGGCCTACCTAGAAGAGACCCAGTACTTC	CASSLAYLEETQYF
15	TRBJ1-2	-	TRBV7-8	-	TGTGCCAGCAGCTCCCCCGGGAGGGAGGACTATGGCTACACCTTC	CASSSPGREDYGYTF
15	TRBJ2-1	TRBD2	TRBV5-1	-	TGCGCCAGCAGCTTGGACGGGGGGACCTACAATGAGCAGTTCTTC	CASSLDGGTYNEQFF
13	TRBJ1-3	-	TRBV3-1/TRBV3-2	-	TGTGCCAGCAGCCAAGGGGCAGGGAACACCATATATTTT	CASSQGAGNTIYF
17	TRBJ2-5	TRBD2	TRBV9	-	TGTGCCAGCAGCGTAGGGGCTAGCGGGGGTCTTGCGGAGACCCAGTACTTC	CASSVGASGGLAETQYF
18	TRBJ2-3	-	TRBV4-3	-	TGCGCCAGCAGCCAAGATCTTGCCGGAGGGGCCATTACAGATACGCAGTATTTT	CASSQDLAGGAITDTQYF
17	TRBJ1-6	-	TRBV4-3	many	TGCGCCAGCAGCCAAGATTATTCCCCGCAGAAGAATTCACCCCTCCACTTT	CASSQDYSPQKNSPLHF
17	TRBJ2-2	-	TRBV4-2	-	TGTGCCAGCAGCGCAGGGTACGGCGGGGCGAACACCGGGGAGCTGTTTTTT	CASSAGYGGANTGELFF
18	TRBJ2-1	-	TRBV4-3	-	TGCGCCAGCAGCCAAGATCCCCAGACGGGGAGCTCCTACAATGAGCAGTTCTTC	CASSQDPQTGSSYNEQFF
14	TRBJ1-6	-	TRBV4-3	-	TGCGCCAGCAGCCAAGATCGAGGGATTTCACCCCTCCACTTT	CASSQDRGISPLHF
17	TRBJ1-5	TRBD1	TRBV5-6	-	TGTGCCAGCAGCACACTGGACAGGGTTCGGAGCAATCAGCCCCAGCATTTT	CASSTLDRVRSNQPQHF
15	TRBJ1-6	-	TRBV5-5	-	TGTGCCAGCAGCTTGTCCGCGGGGGCAAATTCACCCCTCCACTTT	CASSLSAGANSPLHF
15	TRBJ1-1	TRBD1	TRBV15	-	TGTGCCACCAGCTGGCCGGGACAGGGGAACACTGAAGCTTTCTTT	CATSWPGQGNTEAFF
12	TRBJ1-2	-	TRBV18	-	TGTGCCAGCTCACCAGACAAAGCCGGCTACACCTTC	CASSPDKAGYTF
17	TRBJ2-2	-	TRBV5-1	-	TGCGCCAGCAGCTTGGCCCTTGGCGGGGTGAACACCGGGGAGCTGTTTTTT	CASSLALGGVNTGELFF
14	TRBJ1-4	-	TRBV5-1	-	TGCGCCAGCAGCTCCCAGGGATTGGGTGAAAAACTGTTTTTT	CASSSQGLGEKLFF
16	TRBJ1-2	-	TRBV7-2	-	TGTGCCAGCAGCCCCCCCGGGGGGGAACAGAACTATGGCTACACCTTC	CASSPPGGEQNYGYTF
14	TRBJ2-1	-	TRBV6-2/TRBV6-3	-	TGTGCCAGCAGTTACGGGCAGGGCTGGAATGAGCAGTTCTTC	CASSYGQGWNEQFF
13	TRBJ2-5	-	TRBV5-1	-	TGCGCCAGCAGCTTGGCCCTAGGAGAGACCCAGTACTTC	CASSLALGETQYF
19	TRBJ2-1	TRBD2	TRBV5-6	-	TGTGCCAGCAGCTTGGCCGGACTAGCGGGGGGCCCAGCCTACAATGAGCAGTTCTTC	CASSLAGLAGGPAYNEQFF
12	TRBJ2-1	-	TRBV5-1	-	TGCGCCAGCAGCTTCACCGGGAAGGAGCAGTTCTTC	CASSFTGKEQFF
17	TRBJ2-2	-	TRBV6-2/TRBV6-3	-	TGTGCCAGCAGTTACTCAGCCGGGAACTTCAACACCGGGGAGCTGTTTTTT	CASSYSAGNFNTGELFF
18	TRBJ1-2	-	TRBV13	-	TGTGCCAGCAGCTTATTGTCGGACAGTGACCTCCCGAACTATGGCTACACCTTC	CASSLLSDSDLPNYGYTF
13	TRBJ1-2	-	TRBV21-1	-	TGTGCCAGCAGCAATAATTTCGACTATGGCTACACCTTC	CASSNNFDYGYTF